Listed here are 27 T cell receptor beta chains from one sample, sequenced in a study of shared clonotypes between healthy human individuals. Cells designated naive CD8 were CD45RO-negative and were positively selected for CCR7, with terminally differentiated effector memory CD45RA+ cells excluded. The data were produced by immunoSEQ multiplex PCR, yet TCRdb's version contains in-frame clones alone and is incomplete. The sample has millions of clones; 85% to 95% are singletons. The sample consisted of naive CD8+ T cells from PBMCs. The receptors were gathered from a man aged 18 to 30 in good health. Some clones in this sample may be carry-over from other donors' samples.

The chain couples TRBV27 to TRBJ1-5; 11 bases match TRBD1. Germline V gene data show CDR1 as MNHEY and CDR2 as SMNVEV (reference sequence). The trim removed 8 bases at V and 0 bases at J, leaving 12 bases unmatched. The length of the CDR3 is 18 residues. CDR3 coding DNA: TGTGCCAGCGGATACCTCGGGACAGGGGGGCCTAGCAATCAGCCCCAGCATTTT. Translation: CASGYLGTGGPSNQPQHF.

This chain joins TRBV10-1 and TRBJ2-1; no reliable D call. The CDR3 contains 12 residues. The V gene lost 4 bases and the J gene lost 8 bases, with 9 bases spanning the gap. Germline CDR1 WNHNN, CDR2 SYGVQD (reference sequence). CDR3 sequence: CASSASRYEQFF. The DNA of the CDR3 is TGCGCCAGCAGTGCTTCTCGTTATGAGCAGTTCTTC.

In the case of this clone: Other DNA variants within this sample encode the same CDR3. The CDR3, as DNA: TGTGCCAGCAGTCTTCAGGGGTTCACCTACGAGCAGTACTTC. Translating gives CASSLQGFTYEQYF. The chain combines TRBV28 with TRBJ2-7; possible D gene TRBD1, 6 bases. The CDR3 totals 14 residues. Germline V gives CDR1 MDHEN, CDR2 SYDVKM. Trimming cost V 5 bases and J 2 bases, with 13 bases left between them.

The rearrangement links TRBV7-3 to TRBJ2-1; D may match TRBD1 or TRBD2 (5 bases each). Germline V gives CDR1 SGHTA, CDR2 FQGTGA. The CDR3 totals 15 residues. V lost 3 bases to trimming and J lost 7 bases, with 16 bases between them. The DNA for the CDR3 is TGTGCCAGCAGCTTTGGGGTCTCCTGGGGGAATGAGCAGTTCTTC. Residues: CASSFGVSWGNEQFF.

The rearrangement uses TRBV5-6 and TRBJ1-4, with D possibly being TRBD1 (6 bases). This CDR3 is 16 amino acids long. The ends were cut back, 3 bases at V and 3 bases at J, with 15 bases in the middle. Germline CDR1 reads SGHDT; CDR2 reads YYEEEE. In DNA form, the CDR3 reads TGTGCCAGCAGCTACAACAGGGCTGTGGCTAATGAAAAACTGTTTTTT. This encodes CASSYNRAVANEKLFF.

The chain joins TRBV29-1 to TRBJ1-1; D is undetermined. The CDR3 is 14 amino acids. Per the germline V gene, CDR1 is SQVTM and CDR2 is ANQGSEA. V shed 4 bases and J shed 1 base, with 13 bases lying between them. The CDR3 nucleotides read TGCAGCGTTGGAAGTCGGGCCGGGAACACTGAAGCTTTCTTT. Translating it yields CSVGSRAGNTEAFF.

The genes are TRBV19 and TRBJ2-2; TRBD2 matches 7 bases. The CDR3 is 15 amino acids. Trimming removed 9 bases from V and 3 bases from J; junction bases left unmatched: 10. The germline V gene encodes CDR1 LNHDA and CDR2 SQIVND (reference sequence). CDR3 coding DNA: TGTGCCAGCAGGTTGGGGGAGGGATACACCGGGGAGCTGTTTTTT. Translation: CASRLGEGYTGELFF.

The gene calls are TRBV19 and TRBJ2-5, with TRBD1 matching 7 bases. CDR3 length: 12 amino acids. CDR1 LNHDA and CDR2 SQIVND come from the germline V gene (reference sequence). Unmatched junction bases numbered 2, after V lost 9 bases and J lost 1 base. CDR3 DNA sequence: TGTGCCAGGGGGACAGTCCAAGAGACCCAGTACTTC. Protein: CARGTVQETQYF. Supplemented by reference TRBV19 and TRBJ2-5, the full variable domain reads DGGITQSPKYLFRKEGQNVTLSCEQNLNHDAMYWYRQDPGQGLRLIYYSQIVNDFQKGDIAEGYSVSREKKESFPLTVTSAQKNPTAFYLCARGTVQETQYFGPGTRLLVL.

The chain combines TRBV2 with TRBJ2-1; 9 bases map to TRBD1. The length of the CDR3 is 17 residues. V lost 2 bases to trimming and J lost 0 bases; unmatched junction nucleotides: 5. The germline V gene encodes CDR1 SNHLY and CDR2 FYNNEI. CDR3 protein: CASSEIGQGSSYNEQFF. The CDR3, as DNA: TGTGCCAGCAGTGAAATCGGACAGGGGAGCTCCTACAATGAGCAGTTCTTC.

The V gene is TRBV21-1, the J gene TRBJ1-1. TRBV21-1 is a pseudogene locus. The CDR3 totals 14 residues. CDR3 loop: CASSKGWLNTEAFF. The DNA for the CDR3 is TGTGCCAGCAGCAAGGGTTGGTTGAACACTGAAGCTTTCTTT.

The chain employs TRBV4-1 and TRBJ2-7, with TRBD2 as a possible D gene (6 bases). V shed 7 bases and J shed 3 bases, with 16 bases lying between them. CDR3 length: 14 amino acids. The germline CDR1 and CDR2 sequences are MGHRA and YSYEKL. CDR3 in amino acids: CASTPILADYEQYF. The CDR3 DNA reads TGCGCCAGCACCCCGATACTAGCAGACTACGAGCAGTACTTC.

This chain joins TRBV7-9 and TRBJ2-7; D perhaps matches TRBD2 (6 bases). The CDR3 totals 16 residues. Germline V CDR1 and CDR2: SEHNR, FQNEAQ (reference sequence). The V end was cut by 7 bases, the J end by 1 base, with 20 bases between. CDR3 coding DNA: TGTGCCAGCAACGCCGACTCGGAGGGTGATTCCTACGAGCAGTACTTC. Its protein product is CASNADSEGDSYEQYF.

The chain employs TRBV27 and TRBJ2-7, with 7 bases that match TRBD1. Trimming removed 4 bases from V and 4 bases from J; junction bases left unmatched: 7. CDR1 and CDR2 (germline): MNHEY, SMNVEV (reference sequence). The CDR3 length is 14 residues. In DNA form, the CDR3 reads TGTGCCAGCAGTTACCGGGACAGAGAATACGAGCAGTACTTC. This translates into CASSYRDREYEQYF.

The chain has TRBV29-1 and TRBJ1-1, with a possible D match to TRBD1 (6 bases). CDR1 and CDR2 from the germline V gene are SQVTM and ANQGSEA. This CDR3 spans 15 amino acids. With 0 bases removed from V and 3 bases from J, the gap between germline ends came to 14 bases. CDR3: CSVEDLQGAHTEAFF. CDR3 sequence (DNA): TGCAGCGTTGAAGATCTACAGGGAGCCCACACTGAAGCTTTCTTT.

CDR3 bases: TGTGCCAGCAGAGAGGTACGAGGATCCACCGGGGAGCTGTTTTTT. Protein product: CASREVRGSTGELFF. This chain connects TRBV27 to TRBJ2-2; D gene ambiguous. V dropped 6 bases and J dropped 4 bases, with 15 bases sitting between them. The germline V gene has CDR1 MNHEY and CDR2 SMNVEV (reference sequence). The CDR3 loop spans 15 amino acids.

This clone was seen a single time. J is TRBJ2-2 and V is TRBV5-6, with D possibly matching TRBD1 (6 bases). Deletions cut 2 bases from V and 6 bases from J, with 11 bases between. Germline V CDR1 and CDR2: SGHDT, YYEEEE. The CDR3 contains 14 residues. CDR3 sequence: CASSLSTGPGELFF. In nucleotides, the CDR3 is TGTGCCAGCAGCTTAAGCACAGGGCCCGGGGAGCTGTTTTTT.

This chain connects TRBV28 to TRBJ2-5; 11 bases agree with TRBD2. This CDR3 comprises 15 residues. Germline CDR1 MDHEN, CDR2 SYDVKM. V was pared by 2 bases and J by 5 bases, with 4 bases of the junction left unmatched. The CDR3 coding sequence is TGTGCCAGCAGTTTAAACCCTAGCGGGAGGGAGACCCAGTACTTC. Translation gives CASSLNPSGRETQYF.

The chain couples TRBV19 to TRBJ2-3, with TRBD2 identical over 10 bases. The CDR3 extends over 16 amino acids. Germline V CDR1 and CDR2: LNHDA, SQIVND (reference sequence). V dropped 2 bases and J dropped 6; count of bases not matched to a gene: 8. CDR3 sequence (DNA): TGTGCCAGTAGTATATGGCTAGCGGGAGTGGGTGATACGCAGTATTTT. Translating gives CASSIWLAGVGDTQYF.

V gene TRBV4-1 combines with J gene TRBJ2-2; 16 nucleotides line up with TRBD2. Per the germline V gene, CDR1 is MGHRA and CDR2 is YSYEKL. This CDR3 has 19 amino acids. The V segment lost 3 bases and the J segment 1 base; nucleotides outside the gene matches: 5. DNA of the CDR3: TGCGCCAGCAGCCATCCGGGACTAGCGGGAGGGAGGAACACCGGGGAGCTGTTTTTT. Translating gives CASSHPGLAGGRNTGELFF.

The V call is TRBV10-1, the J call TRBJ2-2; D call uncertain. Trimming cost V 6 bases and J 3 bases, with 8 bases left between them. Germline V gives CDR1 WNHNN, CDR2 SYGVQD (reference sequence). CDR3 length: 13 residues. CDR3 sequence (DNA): TGCGCCAGCAGCCCAGTAGACACCGGGGAGCTGTTTTTT. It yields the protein CASSPVDTGELFF.

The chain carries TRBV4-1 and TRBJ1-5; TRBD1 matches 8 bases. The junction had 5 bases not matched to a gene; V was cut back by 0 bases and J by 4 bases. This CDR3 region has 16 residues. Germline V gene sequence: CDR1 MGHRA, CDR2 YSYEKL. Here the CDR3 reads CASSQDQGQVNQPQHF. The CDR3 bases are TGCGCCAGCAGCCAAGATCAGGGACAGGTTAATCAGCCCCAGCATTTT.

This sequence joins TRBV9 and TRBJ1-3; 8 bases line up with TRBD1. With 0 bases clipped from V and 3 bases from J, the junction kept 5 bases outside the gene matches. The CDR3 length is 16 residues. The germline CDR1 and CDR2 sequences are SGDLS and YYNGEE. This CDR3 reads CASSVEDRDGGNTIYF. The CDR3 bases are TGTGCCAGCAGCGTAGAGGACAGGGATGGTGGAAACACCATATATTTT.

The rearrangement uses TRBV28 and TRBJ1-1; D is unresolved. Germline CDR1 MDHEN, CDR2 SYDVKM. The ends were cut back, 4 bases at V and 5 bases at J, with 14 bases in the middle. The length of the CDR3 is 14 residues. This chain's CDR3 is CASSSIRTGTEAFF. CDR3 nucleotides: TGTGCCAGCAGTTCCATTAGGACGGGGACTGAAGCTTTCTTT.

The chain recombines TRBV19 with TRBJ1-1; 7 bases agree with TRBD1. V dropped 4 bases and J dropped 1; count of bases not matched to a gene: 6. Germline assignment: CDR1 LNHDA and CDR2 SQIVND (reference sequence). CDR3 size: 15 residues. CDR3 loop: CASSRQGNENTEAFF. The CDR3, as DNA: TGTGCCAGTAGTAGACAGGGTAATGAGAACACTGAAGCTTTCTTT.

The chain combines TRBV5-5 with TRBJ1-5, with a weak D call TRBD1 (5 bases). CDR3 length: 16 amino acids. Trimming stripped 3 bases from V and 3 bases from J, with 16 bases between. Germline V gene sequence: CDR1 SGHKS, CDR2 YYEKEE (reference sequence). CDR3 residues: CASSSLLVGTNQPQHF. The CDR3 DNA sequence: TGTGCCAGCAGCTCCCTCCTCGTGGGGACCAATCAGCCCCAGCATTTT.

As DNA, the CDR3 is TGTGCCAGCAGCTTAGGGCCTCGGACTAGCGGTAACACCGGGGAGCTGTTTTTT. This gives the protein CASSLGPRTSGNTGELFF. The chain employs TRBV11-2 and TRBJ2-2; 10 bases match TRBD2. CDR1 and CDR2 (germline): SGHAT, FQNNGV. The V and J ends lost 1 base and 2 bases, in that order; junction bases with no gene match: 7. The CDR3 is made up of 18 amino acids.

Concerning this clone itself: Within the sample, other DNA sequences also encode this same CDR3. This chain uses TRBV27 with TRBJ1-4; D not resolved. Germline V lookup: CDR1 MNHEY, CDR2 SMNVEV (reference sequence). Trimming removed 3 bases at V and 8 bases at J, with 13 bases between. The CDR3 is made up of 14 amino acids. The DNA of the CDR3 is TGTGCCAGCAGTTTCATAGGGTCTGGAGAAAAACTGTTTTTT. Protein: CASSFIGSGEKLFF.